One T cell receptor (beta chain) is described in this entry. As yet, its antigen is unknown. Treatment defined: approximately 18 received Ad26.COV2.S at low or high dose, single or two shots; a few received placebo; per-sample allocation not given. Day 63 following the first vaccine or placebo injection was when the samples were taken. Boston supplied an adult donor aged 18-55 years. The data belong to a study of Ad26.COV2.S vaccination and SARS-CoV-2 variants. Study-wide context: Once or twice, 56 days apart, Ad26.COV2.S was delivered intramuscularly. Findings and caveats of the study: After vaccination, substantial breadth of spike-specific CD8+ and CD4+ responses was reported.

TCRdb keeps only in-frame clones here, not all; method: immunoSEQ multiplex PCR. The profile shows some 290,000 clones, roughly 86% of them singletons. The CDR3 contains 14 residues. V was cut by 7 bases and J by 6 bases, with 16 bases left in between. CDR1 and CDR2 (germline): SNHLY, FYNNEI. This TCR derives from a person aged 18 to 59 who received the Ad26.COV2.S COVID-19 vaccine or a placebo. The chain uses TRBV2 and TRBJ1-5; no definite D call. The sample here was peripheral blood, taken in a trial of Ad26.COV2.S vaccine versus placebo. In nucleotides, the CDR3 is TGTGCCAGCACAGGTGACATTTTTGTTCAGCCCCAGCATTTT. This codes for CASTGDIFVQPQHF.